This T cell receptor beta chain is from a study of CD8+CD57+ T cells in acquired aplastic anemia. About the study: Sorted CD4+ and CD8+ cells yielded DNA averaging approximately 3.5 ug.

CDR3 and TCR beta VDJ profiling relied on a genomic DNA template. TCRdb itself ran the reads through MiXCR, one entry per CDR3 protein. The sample has roughly 280,000 distinct CDR3 sequences; under 60% are singletons. Patients sequenced had flow cytometry evidence of CD8+CD57+ cell expansion. There were no patients without severe acquired aplastic anemia. The V gene's germline CDR1 is SGHTA and CDR2 FQGNSA. V lost 4 bases, J lost 3 bases, and 15 bases lay in between. This CDR3 spans 15 amino acids. The rearrangement links TRBV7-2 to TRBJ1-1; a possible D gene is TRBD1 (5 bases). Sequenced: sorted CD4+, CD8+, or CD8+CD57+ T cells (not recorded which) from PBMCs. The TCR comes from a human donor with aplastic anemia. This CDR3 reads CASSSAHRLDTEAFF. The DNA for the CDR3 is TGTGCCAGCAGCTCAGCGCACAGGTTAGACACTGAAGCTTTCTTT.